The following is a TCR beta chain sequence with its context. Sequenced by immunoSEQ multiplex PCR; TCRdb stores in-frame clones only, minus some. The data contain some 370,000 clones, more than 70% of them singletons. The source of the sample is a study of blood T cell repertoires in COVID-19. The overall study: The United States, Italy and Spain supplied acute and convalescent COVID-19 samples.

The germline V gene has CDR1 SNHLY and CDR2 FYNNEI. Unmatched junction bases numbered 4, after V lost 1 base and J lost 4 bases. This CDR3 has 15 residues. Sequencing was done on a sample of peripheral blood. The clonotype originates from a woman aged 30 to 39 with COVID-19, enrolled during active disease. The V and J genes are TRBV2 and TRBJ2-7, with 10 bases matching TRBD2. This CDR3 is CASSEDPSGSYEQYF. The CDR3 nucleotides are TGTGCCAGCAGTGAAGATCCTAGCGGGAGTTACGAGCAGTACTTC.